The entry below describes one TCR beta chain. Its antigen remains unidentified. This entry comes from a study of T cells expressing NK-cell markers. Study details: Cells sorted as CD3+CD56+NKG2C+, CD3+CD56+NKG2C- and CD3+CD56-NKG2C+ T cells supplied the TCR beta repertoires. Study results and caveats: A few donors' CD3+CD56-NKG2C+ cells were dominated by the same clonotypes.

CDR3 size: 15 residues. Per the germline V gene, CDR1 is MGHDK and CDR2 is SYGVNS. TCRdb re-analyzed the 5' RACE reads; it lists each CDR3 protein once, without DNA. Its table records about 540,000 distinct CDR3 sequences. The receptor was derived from a man in his late teens or twenties in good health. Sequenced input: blood T cells: a sorted CD56 or NKG2C T cell subset, CD4+ or CD8+ T cells, or bulk PBMC T cells (not recorded which). The V gene is TRBV25-1, the J gene TRBJ2-7. The CDR3 region is CASTRPRGTPYEQYF.